The 4 T cell receptor beta chains below were found in one sample sequenced in a study of T cells in localized non-small cell lung cancer. Some clones are missing from TCRdb's copy, which holds only in-frame ones; the method was immunoSEQ multiplex PCR. The table records around 83,000 clones, roughly 89% of them present only once. The input for sequencing was peripheral blood, taken before any cancer treatment. The receptors were sampled from a man aged 40 to 70 with stage I squamous cell lung carcinoma.

This clone came up a few times. The chain recombines TRBV15 with TRBJ2-1, with a tentative D call TRBD1 (5 bases). The V gene lost 1 base and the J gene lost 2 bases, with 12 bases spanning the gap. The CDR3 runs 16 residues. CDR1 is LNHNV, CDR2 YYDKDF, per germline (reference sequence). The CDR3 reads CATSRATGYAYNEQFF. The CDR3 DNA reads TGTGCCACCAGCAGAGCCACAGGTTATGCCTACAATGAGCAGTTCTTC.

The J gene is TRBJ2-2, the V gene TRBV7-2; TRBD1 agrees at 7 bases. The ends lost 5 bases at V and 4 bases at J; junction bases unmatched: 13. Germline CDR1 SGHTA, CDR2 FQGNSA. CDR3 size: 17 residues. This chain's CDR3 is CASSPTGHRGGTGELFF. In DNA form, the CDR3 reads TGTGCCAGCAGCCCTACCGGCCACAGGGGCGGCACCGGGGAGCTGTTTTTT.

Written as DNA, the CDR3 is TGCGCCAGCAGCTTGGCGGAGGTCACTGAAGCTTTCTTT. Its protein is CASSLAEVTEAFF. This chain joins TRBV5-1 and TRBJ1-1; D is uncertain. The V and J ends lost 0 bases and 4 bases respectively, with 7 bases between them. Germline V lookup: CDR1 SGHRS, CDR2 YFSETQ. The CDR3 runs to 13 residues. Drawing the rest from reference TRBV5-1 and TRBJ1-1, the complete variable domain is KAGVTQTPRYLIKTRGQQVTLSCSPISGHRSVSWYQQTPGQGLQFLFEYFSETQRNKGNFPGRFSGRQFSNSRSEMNVSTLELGDSALYLCASSLAEVTEAFFGQGTRLTVV.

The chain recombines TRBV5-4 with TRBJ1-1; unclear D gene. Germline CDR1 reads SGHNT; CDR2 reads YYREEE (reference sequence). V dropped 0 bases and J dropped 7 bases, with 13 bases sitting between them. The CDR3 consists of 14 residues. In DNA form, the CDR3 reads TGTGCCAGCAGCTTGGCCTCGGGAATCGGTGAAGCTTTCTTT. This encodes CASSLASGIGEAFF.